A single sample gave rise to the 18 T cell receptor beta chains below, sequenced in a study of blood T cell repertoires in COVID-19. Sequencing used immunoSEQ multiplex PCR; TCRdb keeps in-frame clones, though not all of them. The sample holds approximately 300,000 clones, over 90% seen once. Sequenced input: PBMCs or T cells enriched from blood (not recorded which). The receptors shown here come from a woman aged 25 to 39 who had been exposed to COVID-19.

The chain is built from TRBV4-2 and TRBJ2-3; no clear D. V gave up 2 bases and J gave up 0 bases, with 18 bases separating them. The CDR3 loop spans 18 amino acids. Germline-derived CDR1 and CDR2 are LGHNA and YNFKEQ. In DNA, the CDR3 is TGTGCCAGCAGCCAATCCGAGAGTCGAGGCTGGAGCACAGATACGCAGTATTTT. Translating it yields CASSQSESRGWSTDTQYF.

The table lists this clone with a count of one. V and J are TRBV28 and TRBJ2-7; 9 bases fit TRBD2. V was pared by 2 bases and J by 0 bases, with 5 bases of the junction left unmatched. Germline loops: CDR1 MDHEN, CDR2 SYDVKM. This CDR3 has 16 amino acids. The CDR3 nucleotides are TGTGCCAGCAGTTTAAGTTCTAGCGGGGACTCCTACGAGCAGTACTTC. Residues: CASSLSSSGDSYEQYF.

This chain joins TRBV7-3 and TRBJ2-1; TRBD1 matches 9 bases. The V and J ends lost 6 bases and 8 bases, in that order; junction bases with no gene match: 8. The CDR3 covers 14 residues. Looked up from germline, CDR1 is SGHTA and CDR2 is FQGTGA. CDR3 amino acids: CASSPTGGGDEQFF. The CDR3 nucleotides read TGTGCCAGCAGTCCAACAGGGGGCGGCGATGAGCAGTTCTTC.

The CDR3 spells CASGTGRSYEQYF. The CDR3 DNA sequence: TGCGCCAGCGGGACAGGGCGGTCCTACGAGCAGTACTTC. The chain has TRBV5-1 and TRBJ2-7; TRBD1 agrees at 9 bases. Looked up from germline, CDR1 is SGHRS and CDR2 is YFSETQ. J lost 1 base, V lost 7 bases, and 3 bases had no gene match. The CDR3 has 13 amino acids.

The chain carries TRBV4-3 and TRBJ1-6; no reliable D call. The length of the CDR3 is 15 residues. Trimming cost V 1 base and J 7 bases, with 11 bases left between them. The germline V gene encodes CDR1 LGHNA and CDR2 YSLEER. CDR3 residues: CASSQAGGGNSPLHF. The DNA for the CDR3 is TGCGCCAGCAGCCAAGCCGGAGGAGGGAATTCACCCCTCCACTTT.

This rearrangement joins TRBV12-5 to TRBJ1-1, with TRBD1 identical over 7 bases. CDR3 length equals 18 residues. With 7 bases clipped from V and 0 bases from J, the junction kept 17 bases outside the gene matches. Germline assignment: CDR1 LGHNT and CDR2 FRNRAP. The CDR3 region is CASVHVRPGQFMNTEAFF. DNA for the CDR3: TGTGCTAGTGTCCACGTTAGACCGGGACAGTTCATGAACACTGAAGCTTTCTTT.

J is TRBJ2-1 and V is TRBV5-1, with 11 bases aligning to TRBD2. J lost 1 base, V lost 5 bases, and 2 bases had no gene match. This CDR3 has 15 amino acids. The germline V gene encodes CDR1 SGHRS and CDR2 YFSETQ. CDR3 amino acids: CASRASGGSYNEQFF. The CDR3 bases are TGCGCCAGCAGGGCTAGCGGGGGGTCCTACAATGAGCAGTTCTTC.

The CDR3 sequence is CASSDSSREGNGYTF. The CDR3 coding sequence is TGTGCCAGCAGTGACTCGAGTCGGGAAGGGAATGGCTACACCTTC. The chain couples TRBV6-4 to TRBJ1-2; D gene unclear. V was shortened by 0 bases and J by 6 bases, with 14 bases between the two germline ends. The germline V gene encodes CDR1 MRHNA and CDR2 SNTAGT. This CDR3 has 15 residues.

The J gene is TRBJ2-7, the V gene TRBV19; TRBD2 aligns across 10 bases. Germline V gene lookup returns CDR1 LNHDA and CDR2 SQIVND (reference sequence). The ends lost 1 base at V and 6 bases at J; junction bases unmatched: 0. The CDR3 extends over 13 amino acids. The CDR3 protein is CASSIGLAGEQYF. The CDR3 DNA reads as TGTGCCAGTAGTATAGGACTAGCGGGCGAGCAGTACTTC.

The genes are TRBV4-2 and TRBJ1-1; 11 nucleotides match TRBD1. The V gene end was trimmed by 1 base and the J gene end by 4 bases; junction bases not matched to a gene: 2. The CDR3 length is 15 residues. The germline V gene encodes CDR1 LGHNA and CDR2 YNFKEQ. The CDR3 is CASSQAGQGGTEAFF. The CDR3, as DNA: TGTGCCAGCAGCCAAGCGGGACAGGGGGGCACTGAAGCTTTCTTT.

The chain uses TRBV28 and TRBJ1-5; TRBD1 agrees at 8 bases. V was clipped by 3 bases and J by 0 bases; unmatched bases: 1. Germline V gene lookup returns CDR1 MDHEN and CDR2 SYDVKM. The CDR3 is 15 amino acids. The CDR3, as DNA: TGTGCCAGCAGTTTCAGGGGGCCTAGCAATCAGCCCCAGCATTTT. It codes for CASSFRGPSNQPQHF.

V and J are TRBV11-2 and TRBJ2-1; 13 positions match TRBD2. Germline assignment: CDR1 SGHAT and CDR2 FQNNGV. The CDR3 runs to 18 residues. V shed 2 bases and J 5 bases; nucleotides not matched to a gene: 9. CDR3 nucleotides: TGTGCCAGCAGCTTACTGACAGGGACTAGCGGGGACCACAATGAGCAGTTCTTC. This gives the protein CASSLLTGTSGDHNEQFF.

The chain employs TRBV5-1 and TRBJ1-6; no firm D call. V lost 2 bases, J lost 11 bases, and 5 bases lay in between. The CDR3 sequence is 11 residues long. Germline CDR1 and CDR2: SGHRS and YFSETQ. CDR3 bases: TGCGCCAGCAGCTTAGAGGCACCCCTCCACTTT. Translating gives CASSLEAPLHF.

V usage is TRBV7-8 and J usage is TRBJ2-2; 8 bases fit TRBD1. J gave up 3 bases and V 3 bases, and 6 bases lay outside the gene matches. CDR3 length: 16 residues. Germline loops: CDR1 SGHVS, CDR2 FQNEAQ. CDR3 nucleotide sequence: TGTGCCAGCAGCTTCCCGCAGGGGGCGGACACCGGGGAGCTGTTTTTT. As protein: CASSFPQGADTGELFF.

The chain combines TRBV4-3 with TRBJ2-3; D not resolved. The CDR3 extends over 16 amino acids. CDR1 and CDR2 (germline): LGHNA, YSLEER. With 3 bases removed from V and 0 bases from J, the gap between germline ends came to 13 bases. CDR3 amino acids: CASSQLTLVSTDTQYF. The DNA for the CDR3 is TGCGCCAGCAGCCAGTTGACTCTGGTTAGCACAGATACGCAGTATTTT.

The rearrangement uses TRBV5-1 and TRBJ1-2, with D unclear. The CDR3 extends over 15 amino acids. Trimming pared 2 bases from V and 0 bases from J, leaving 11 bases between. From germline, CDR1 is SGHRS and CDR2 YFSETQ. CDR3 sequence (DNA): TGCGCCAGCAGCTTTGGGCATACTTCTAACTATGGCTACACCTTC. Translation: CASSFGHTSNYGYTF.

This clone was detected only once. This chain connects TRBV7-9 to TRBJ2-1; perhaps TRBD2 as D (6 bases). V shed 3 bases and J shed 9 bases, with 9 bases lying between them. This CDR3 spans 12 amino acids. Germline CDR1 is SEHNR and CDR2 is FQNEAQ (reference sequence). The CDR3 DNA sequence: TGTGCCAGCAGCTTCGGGGGAGGTGAGCAGTTCTTC. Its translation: CASSFGGGEQFF.

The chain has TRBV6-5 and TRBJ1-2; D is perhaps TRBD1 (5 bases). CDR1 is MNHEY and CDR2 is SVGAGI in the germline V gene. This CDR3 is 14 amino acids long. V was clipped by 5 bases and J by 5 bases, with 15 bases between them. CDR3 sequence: CASSRGQVGYGYTF. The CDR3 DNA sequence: TGTGCCAGCAGTCGAGGACAAGTTGGTTATGGCTACACCTTC.